This TCR beta chain was recovered during a study of cytotoxic CD8 clonotypes in ibrutinib-treated CLL. Repertoires were generated with immunoSEQ multiplex PCR, while TCRdb's copy carries only in-frame clones and drops some. The sample records about 200,000 clones, about 72% being singletons. Germline CDR1 and CDR2: SGDLS and YYNGEE. There are 19 residues in the CDR3. After removal of 4 bases from V and 1 base from J, the junction contained 12 bases not matched to a gene. The receptor's source is a human donor with chronic lymphocytic leukemia. The chain recombines TRBV9 with TRBJ2-1; 12 nucleotides line up with TRBD2. This sample comprised PBMCs, obtained after 24 months of ibrutinib treatment. CDR3 sequence: CASSPPETSGSTSYNEQFF. The CDR3 DNA reads TGTGCCAGCAGCCCCCCCGAGACTAGCGGGAGTACGTCCTACAATGAGCAGTTCTTC.